What follows are 11 T cell receptor beta chains derived from one specimen sequenced in a study of blood T cell repertoires in COVID-19. Measured with immunoSEQ multiplex PCR; TCRdb has only the in-frame clones, and not every one. This sample has about 170,000 clones, with around four fifths found just once. What was sequenced was peripheral blood. These receptors originate from a woman aged 80 or over with COVID-19, enrolled during active disease.

This sequence joins TRBV19 and TRBJ1-1, with D hard to call. CDR1 is LNHDA, CDR2 SQIVND, per germline (reference sequence). The CDR3 has 14 amino acids. Trimming shortened V by 7 bases and J by 0 bases, and 12 bases separated the two germline ends. The CDR3 coding sequence is TGTGCCAGTAAGAGGGCCAGCGTGAACACTGAAGCTTTCTTT. It specifies CASKRASVNTEAFF.

V and J are TRBV7-9 and TRBJ1-6; D unresolved. The CDR3 loop spans 14 amino acids. The V end lost 1 base, the J end lost 7 bases, and 8 bases lay between the germline ends. CDR1 SEHNR and CDR2 FQNEAQ come from the germline V gene (reference sequence). The CDR3 spells CASSLVGFNSPLHF. The CDR3 DNA reads TGTGCCAGCAGCTTAGTCGGTTTCAATTCACCCCTCCACTTT.

J is TRBJ1-1 and V is TRBV6-1; the match to TRBD1 covers 7 bases. The germline CDR1 and CDR2 sequences are MNHNS and SASEGT. This CDR3 region has 13 residues. The V and J ends lost 3 bases and 7 bases, in that order; junction bases with no gene match: 5. The CDR3 DNA follows: TGTGCCAGCAGTGAGGGCAGGACAGGTGAAGCTTTCTTT. It codes for CASSEGRTGEAFF.

The chain has TRBV7-3 and TRBJ2-3, with no clear D. The CDR3 runs 13 residues. Trimming took 5 bases from V and 6 from J, leaving 12 bases between them. Germline CDR1 and CDR2: SGHTA and FQGTGA. The CDR3 reads CASSLNPGDTQYF. The DNA for the CDR3 is TGTGCCAGCAGCCTGAACCCCGGGGATACGCAGTATTTT.

V gene TRBV7-3 combines with J gene TRBJ2-2; the D is unclear. Deletions cut 5 bases from V and 0 bases from J, with 10 bases between. Germline CDR1 is SGHTA and CDR2 is FQGTGA. This CDR3 has 15 residues. The CDR3 DNA reads as TGTGCCAGCAGCCCCATCAGCGCGAACACCGGGGAGCTGTTTTTT. Protein sequence: CASSPISANTGELFF.

A single count supports this clone. The rearrangement links TRBV11-3 to TRBJ2-7, with TRBD2 as a possible D gene (6 bases). Trimming pared 4 bases from V and 4 bases from J, leaving 11 bases between. The germline CDR1 and CDR2 sequences are SGHNT and YENEEA. This CDR3 region has 13 residues. The CDR3 loop is CASSSTRGYEQYF. The CDR3 DNA is TGTGCCAGCAGCTCGACTAGAGGATACGAGCAGTACTTC.

This sequence joins TRBV7-9 and TRBJ2-3; 7 nucleotides align to TRBD2. V shed 5 bases and J 0 bases; nucleotides not matched to a gene: 8. The CDR3 runs to 16 residues. Germline assignment: CDR1 SEHNR and CDR2 FQNEAQ (reference sequence). CDR3 bases: TGTGCCAGCAGCAGGAATAGCGGGCTAAGCACAGATACGCAGTATTTT. Translation: CASSRNSGLSTDTQYF.

This sequence joins TRBV28 and TRBJ2-1; 11 nucleotides align to TRBD2. The germline CDR1 and CDR2 sequences are MDHEN and SYDVKM. The CDR3 has 16 residues. After removal of 6 bases from V and 7 bases from J, the junction contained 11 bases not matched to a gene. CDR3 DNA sequence: TGTGCCAGCAGGCCCACGACTAGCGGGATACTGAATGAGCAGTTCTTC. Encoded protein: CASRPTTSGILNEQFF. The full variable domain, completed using reference TRBV28 and TRBJ2-1, is DVKVTQSSRYLVKRTGEKVFLECVQDMDHENMFWYRQDPGLGLRLIYFSYDVKMKEKGDIPEGYSVSREKKERFSLILESASTNQTSMYLCASRPTTSGILNEQFFGPGTRLTVL.

The chain joins TRBV3-1 (or the pseudogene TRBV3-2) to TRBJ1-2, with TRBD1 matching over 9 bases. This CDR3 region has 13 residues. Germline CDR1 and CDR2: LGHDT and YNNKEL (reference sequence). V lost 7 bases to trimming and J lost 8 bases; unmatched junction nucleotides: 8. The CDR3 sequence is CASTIGTGSGYTF. CDR3 nucleotides: TGTGCCAGCACCATCGGGACAGGGAGCGGCTACACCTTC.

This chain links TRBV5-1 with TRBJ1-2; 8 bases match TRBD1. The V gene's germline CDR1 is SGHRS and CDR2 YFSETQ. The trim removed 0 bases at V and 7 bases at J, leaving 5 bases unmatched. The CDR3 has 14 amino acids. The CDR3 DNA is TGCGCCAGCAGCTTGGTGGCGGACAGGGCTGGCTACACCTTC. Protein product: CASSLVADRAGYTF.

V gene TRBV19 combines with J gene TRBJ2-7; tentatively, D is TRBD1 (5 bases). The ends were cut back, 6 bases at V and 2 bases at J, with 11 bases in the middle. CDR1 LNHDA and CDR2 SQIVND come from the germline V gene (reference sequence). The CDR3 contains 13 residues. In nucleotides, the CDR3 is TGTGCCAGTAGCGCAGGGCCCACCTACGAGCAGTACTTC. It encodes CASSAGPTYEQYF.